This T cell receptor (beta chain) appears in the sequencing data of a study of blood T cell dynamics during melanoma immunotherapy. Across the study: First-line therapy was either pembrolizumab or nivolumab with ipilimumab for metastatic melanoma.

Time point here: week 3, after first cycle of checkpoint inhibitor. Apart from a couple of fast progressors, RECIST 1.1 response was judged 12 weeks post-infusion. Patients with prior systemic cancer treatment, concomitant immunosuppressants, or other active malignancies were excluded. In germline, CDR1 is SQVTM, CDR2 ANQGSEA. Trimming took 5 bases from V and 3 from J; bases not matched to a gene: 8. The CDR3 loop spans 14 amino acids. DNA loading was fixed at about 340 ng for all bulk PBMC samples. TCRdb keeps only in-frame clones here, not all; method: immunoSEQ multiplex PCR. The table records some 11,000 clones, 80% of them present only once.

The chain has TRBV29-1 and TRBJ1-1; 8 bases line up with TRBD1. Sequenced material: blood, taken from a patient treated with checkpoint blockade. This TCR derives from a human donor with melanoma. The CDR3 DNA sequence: TGCAGCGTTTGGGAAGACAGGGGACACACTGAAGCTTTCTTT. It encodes CSVWEDRGHTEAFF.